One T cell receptor beta chain is described in this entry. Germline V gene data show CDR1 as SGHRS and CDR2 as YFSETQ. Trimming at V came to 7 bases and at J to 2 bases, leaving 7 bases not matched to a gene. This CDR3 has 14 residues. These data are taken from a study of cytomegalovirus exposure and HLA in healthy donors. Turning to the study itself: Out of 398 genotyped donors, 81% belonged to the Caucasian-associated ancestry cluster.

Primers: 60 Vbeta forward and 13 Jbeta reverse. Original processing methods: Approximately 78 million unique TCR beta chains, approximately 11 million of them shared, were counted by a later analysis. Measured with immunoSEQ multiplex PCR; TCRdb has only the in-frame clones, and not every one. The V and J calls and the clone size are those of that table, but D and trimming were determined from the DNA. The sample contains under 200,000 clones, 87% of which appear only once. The sequence was obtained from a woman younger than 45 in good health and CMV-seronegative. The sequencing sample was made of PBMCs. The chain couples TRBV5-1 to TRBJ2-7; 9 bases fit TRBD2. The DNA for the CDR3 is TGCGCCAGCGGTCCAGCGGGAGGACCCTACGAGCAGTACTTC. Translated, it gives CASGPAGGPYEQYF.